The T cell receptor beta chain described here comes from a study of blood T cell repertoires in COVID-19. Measured with immunoSEQ multiplex PCR; TCRdb has only the in-frame clones, and not every one. The table includes approximately 210,000 clones, roughly 87% detected once. Deletions cut 4 bases from V and 2 bases from J, with 14 bases between. Germline CDR1 is KGHSH and CDR2 is LQKENI. The CDR3 is 15 residues long. Sequenced sample: peripheral blood. The clonotype originates from a man in his forties or fifties with active or convalescent COVID-19. The genes are TRBV18 and TRBJ2-5; no firm D call. CDR3 in amino acids: CASSLGLPAQETQYF. The CDR3 DNA reads TGTGCCAGCTCACTCGGGTTACCGGCACAAGAGACCCAGTACTTC.